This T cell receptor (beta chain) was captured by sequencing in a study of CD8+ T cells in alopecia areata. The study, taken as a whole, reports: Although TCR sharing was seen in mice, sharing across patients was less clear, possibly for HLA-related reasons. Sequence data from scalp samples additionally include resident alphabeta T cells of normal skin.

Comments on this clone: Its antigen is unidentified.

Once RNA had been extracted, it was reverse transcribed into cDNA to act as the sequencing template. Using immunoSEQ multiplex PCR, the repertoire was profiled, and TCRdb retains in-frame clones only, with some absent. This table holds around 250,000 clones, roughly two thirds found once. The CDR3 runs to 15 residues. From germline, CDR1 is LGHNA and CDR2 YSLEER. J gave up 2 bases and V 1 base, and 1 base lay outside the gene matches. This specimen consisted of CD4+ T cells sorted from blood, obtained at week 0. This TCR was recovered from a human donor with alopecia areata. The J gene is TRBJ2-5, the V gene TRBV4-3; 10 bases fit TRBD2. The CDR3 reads CASSQGTSGQETQYF. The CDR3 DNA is TGCGCCAGCAGCCAAGGGACTAGCGGACAAGAGACCCAGTACTTC.